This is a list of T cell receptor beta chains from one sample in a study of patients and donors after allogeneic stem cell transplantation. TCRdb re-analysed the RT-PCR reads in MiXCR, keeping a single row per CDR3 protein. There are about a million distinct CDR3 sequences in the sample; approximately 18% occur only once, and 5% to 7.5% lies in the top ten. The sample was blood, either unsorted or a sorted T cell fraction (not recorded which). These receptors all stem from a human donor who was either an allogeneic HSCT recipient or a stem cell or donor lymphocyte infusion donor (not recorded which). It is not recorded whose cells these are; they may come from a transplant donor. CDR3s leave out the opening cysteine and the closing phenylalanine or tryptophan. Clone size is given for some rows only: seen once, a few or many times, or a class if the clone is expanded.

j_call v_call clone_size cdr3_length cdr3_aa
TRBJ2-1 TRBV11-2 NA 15 ASSLKTAARSYNEQF
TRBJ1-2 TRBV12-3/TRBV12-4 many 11 ASIAGESSGYT
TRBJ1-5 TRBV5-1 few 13 ASSSGTGNSQPQH
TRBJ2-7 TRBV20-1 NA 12 SADGGPHGGEQY
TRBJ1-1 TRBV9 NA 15 ASSPRDRVPLNTEAF
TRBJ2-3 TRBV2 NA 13 ASSVEGGSGDTQY
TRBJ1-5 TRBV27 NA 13 ASSTGGNGNQPQH
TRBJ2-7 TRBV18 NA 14 ASSLGRDRGIYEQY
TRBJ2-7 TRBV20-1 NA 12 SARATTHAYEQY
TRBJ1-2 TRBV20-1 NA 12 SAKTQDSYYGYT